This T cell receptor beta chain was profiled in a study of T cell responses to AZD1222 COVID-19 vaccine. Study results and caveats: The reported proportion of spike-specific TCRs targeting unmutated variant regions was nearly half.

Notes on this clone: Its antigen is unknown.

The protocol was immunoSEQ multiplex PCR, while the TCRdb copy is restricted to in-frame clones and leaves out a portion. The repertoire consists of 160,000 or so clones, with roughly nine tenths occurring once and the leading ten covering 5.5% to 7%. CDR3 size: 17 residues. V lost 3 bases, J lost 2 bases, and 18 bases lay in between. Germline V gives CDR1 MDHEN, CDR2 SYDVKM. Sequencing was performed on peripheral blood, taken after recovery from COVID-19. The clonotype was recovered from an adult who had recovered from COVID-19. J is TRBJ2-3 and V is TRBV28, with D tentatively TRBD1 (5 bases). The CDR3, as DNA: TGTGCCAGCAGTTTCTCGGGCAGGGCGGCACACACAGATACGCAGTATTTT. Its protein product is CASSFSGRAAHTDTQYF.